This T cell receptor (beta chain) came from a study of T cells in Graves' hyperthyroidism and ophthalmopathy. Study conclusions and caveats: Before onset, ophthalmopathy was predicted by the model a median approximately 6.6 months earlier. Within blood appeared most thyroid clonotypes that had expanded above 0.001.

This clonotype was observed many times. Its antigen is not known. Amplified TCR beta CDR3 regions came from RNA transcripts. When the TCR CDR3 underwent first-round RT-PCR, the HTBI primer set was used. TCRdb reanalysed the multiplex PCR reads using MiXCR and keeps one entry per CDR3 protein. The sample includes over 300,000 distinct CDR3 sequences, 11% to 15% of them seen just once. The germline V gene has CDR1 SGHVS and CDR2 FQNEAQ. This CDR3 has 16 residues. Losses at the gene ends were 5 bases for V and 3 bases for J; bases not matched to a gene: 10. The sequence was obtained from an older woman with Graves' hyperthyroidism. The chain uses TRBV7-8 and TRBJ2-7, with 10 nucleotides matching TRBD2. Sequencing input: blood. Here the CDR3 reads CASSPGRTSGYYEQYF. CDR3 DNA: TGTGCCAGCAGCCCAGGGAGGACTAGCGGATACTACGAGCAGTACTTC.